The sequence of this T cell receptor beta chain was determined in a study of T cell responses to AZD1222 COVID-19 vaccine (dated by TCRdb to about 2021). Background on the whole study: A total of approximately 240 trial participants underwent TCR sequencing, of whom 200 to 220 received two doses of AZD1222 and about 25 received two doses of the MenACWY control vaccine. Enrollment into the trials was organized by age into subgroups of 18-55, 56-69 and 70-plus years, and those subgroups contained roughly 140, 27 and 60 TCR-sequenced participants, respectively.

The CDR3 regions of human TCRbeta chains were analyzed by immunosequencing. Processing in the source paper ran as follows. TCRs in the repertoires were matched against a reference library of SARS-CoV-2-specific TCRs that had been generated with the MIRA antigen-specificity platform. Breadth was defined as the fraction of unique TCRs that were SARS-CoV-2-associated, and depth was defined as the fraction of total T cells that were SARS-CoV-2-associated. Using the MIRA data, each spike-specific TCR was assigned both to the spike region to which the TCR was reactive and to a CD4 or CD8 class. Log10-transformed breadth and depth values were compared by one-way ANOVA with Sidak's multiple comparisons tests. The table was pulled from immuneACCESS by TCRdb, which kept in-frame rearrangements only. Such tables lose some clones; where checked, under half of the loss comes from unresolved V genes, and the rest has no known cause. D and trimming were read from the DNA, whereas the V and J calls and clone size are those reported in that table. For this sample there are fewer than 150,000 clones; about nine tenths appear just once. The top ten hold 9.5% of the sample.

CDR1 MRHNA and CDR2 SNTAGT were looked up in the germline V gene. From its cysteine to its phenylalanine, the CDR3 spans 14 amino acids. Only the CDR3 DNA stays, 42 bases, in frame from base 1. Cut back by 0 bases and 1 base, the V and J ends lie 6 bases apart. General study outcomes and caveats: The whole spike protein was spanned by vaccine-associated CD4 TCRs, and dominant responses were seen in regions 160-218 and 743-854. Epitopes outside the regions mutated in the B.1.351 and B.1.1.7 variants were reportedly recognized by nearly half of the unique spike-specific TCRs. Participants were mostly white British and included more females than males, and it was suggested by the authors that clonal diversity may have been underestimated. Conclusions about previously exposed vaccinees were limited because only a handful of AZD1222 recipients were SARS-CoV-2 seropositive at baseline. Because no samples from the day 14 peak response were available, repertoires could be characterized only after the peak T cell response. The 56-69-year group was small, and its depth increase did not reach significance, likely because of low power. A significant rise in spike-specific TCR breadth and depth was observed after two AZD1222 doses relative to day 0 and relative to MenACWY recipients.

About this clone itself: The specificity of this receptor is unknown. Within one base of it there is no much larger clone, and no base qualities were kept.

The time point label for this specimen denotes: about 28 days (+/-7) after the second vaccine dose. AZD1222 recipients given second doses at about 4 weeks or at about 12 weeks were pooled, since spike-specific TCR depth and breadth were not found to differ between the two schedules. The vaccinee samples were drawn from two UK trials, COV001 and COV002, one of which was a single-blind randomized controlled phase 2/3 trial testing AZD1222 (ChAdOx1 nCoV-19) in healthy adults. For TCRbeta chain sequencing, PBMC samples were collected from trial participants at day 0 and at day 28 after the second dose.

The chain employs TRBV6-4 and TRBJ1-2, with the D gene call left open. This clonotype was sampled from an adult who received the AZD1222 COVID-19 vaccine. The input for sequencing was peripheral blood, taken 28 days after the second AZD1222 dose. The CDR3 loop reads CASSDSPDNYGYTF. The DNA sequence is TGTGCCAGCAGTGACTCCCCAGATAACTATGGCTACACCTTC.